This entry describes one TCR beta chain. Its antigen is undetermined. Other DNA sequences in the sample encode the same CDR3. A CD45RA-negative memory subset and a CD45RA+ naive subset were separated from the CD4+ cells. The data are from a study of shared clonotypes between healthy human individuals. General study findings and limits: Naive CD4 clonotype sharing across several donors was 4.5% to 6%.

TCRdb keeps only in-frame clones here, not all; method: immunoSEQ multiplex PCR. The profile covers roughly 1,600,000 clones, with less than 99% appearing a single time and about 0.35% taken by the ten largest. Trimming removed 6 bases from V and 8 bases from J, with 5 bases in between. The CDR3 length is 10 residues. Germline V gene data show CDR1 as MGHDK and CDR2 as SYGVNS. The clonotype was recovered from a man aged 25 to 45 in good health. The source material was naive CD4+ T cells sorted from blood. Subset noted: CD45RA+ positively selected. The chain carries TRBV25-1 and TRBJ2-1, with a possible D match to TRBD2 (5 bases). This CDR3 reads CASRRDEQFF. The CDR3 coding sequence is TGTGCCAGCAGGCGGGATGAGCAGTTCTTC.